This TCR beta chain emerged from a study of identical twins. The CDR3 consists of 14 residues. V was pared by 5 bases and J by 4 bases, with 5 bases of the junction left unmatched. The germline CDR1 and CDR2 sequences are SGHTA and FQGNSA. This clonotype was counted only a few times. TCRdb passed the 5' RACE reads through MiXCR, listing each CDR3 protein once. The repertoire includes under 250,000 distinct CDR3 sequences, about 7.5% of them detected once, and around 1.8% sits in the top ten. The sample was also reused in another study, on yellow fever vaccine responses in identical twins.

The sample was memory (CD45RO+) T cells sorted from blood. The TCR sequence derives from a woman aged 18 to 35 in good health. The chain joins TRBV7-2 to TRBJ2-5, with 9 bases lining up with TRBD2. CDR3 nucleotides: TGTGCCAGCAGCCGCAATAGCGGGAGAGAGACCCAGTACTTC. It specifies CASSRNSGRETQYF.